The 5 T cell receptor beta chains below come from one sample, sequenced in a study of the immune and genomic landscape of osteosarcoma. Sequenced by immunoSEQ multiplex PCR; TCRdb stores in-frame clones only, minus some. This sample has some 200 clones; roughly 85% occur once, and the top ten carry 9% to 10%. Sequencing was carried out using metastatic tumor tissue from the lung. The origin of the receptors is a girl aged 5-17 years with osteosarcoma.

This chain joins TRBV6-6 and TRBJ2-7; D tentatively reads TRBD1 or TRBD2 (6 bases each). The length of the CDR3 is 16 residues. Trimming stripped 4 bases from V and 5 bases from J, with 21 bases between. CDR1 MNHNY and CDR2 SVGAGI come from the germline V gene (reference sequence). This CDR3 is CASSSSDQGRRDEQYV. DNA for the CDR3: TGTGCCAGCAGTTCCAGCGACCAGGGGAGGCGGGACGAGCAGTACGTC.

The gene calls are TRBV5-4 and TRBJ2-1, with 12 bases fitting TRBD2. This CDR3 spans 18 amino acids. CDR1 SGHNT and CDR2 YYREEE come from the germline V gene (reference sequence). V lost 2 bases to trimming and J lost 3 bases; unmatched junction nucleotides: 9. CDR3 bases: TGTGCCAGCAGCTTAGGACCTAGCGGGGGGGCGGGCTACAATGAGCAGTTCTTC. The encoded protein is CASSLGPSGGAGYNEQFF.

This clone was found once. The J gene is TRBJ1-1, the V gene TRBV5-4; a possible D gene is TRBD1 (6 bases). Trimming pared 4 bases from V and 4 bases from J, leaving 26 bases between. This CDR3 region has 18 residues. The germline CDR1 and CDR2 sequences are SGHNT and YYREEE (reference sequence). As DNA, the CDR3 is TGTGCCAGCAGCAAGGAAGTGGGTCTTACAGGGAGTACCACTGAAGCTTTCTTT. This codes for CASSKEVGLTGSTTEAFF.

V and J are TRBV9 and TRBJ1-3; 11 nucleotides line up with TRBD1. The CDR3 extends over 16 amino acids. Germline V gene lookup returns CDR1 SGDLS and CDR2 YYNGEE. With V trimmed by 4 bases and J by 2 bases, 5 bases remained unmatched. The CDR3 is CASSFGTGGTGNTIYF. The CDR3 DNA sequence: TGTGCCAGCAGCTTCGGGACAGGGGGGACTGGAAACACCATATATTTT. Full variable domain (outside the CDR3, taken from reference TRBV9 and TRBJ1-3): DSGVTQTPKHLITATGQRVTLRCSPRSGDLSVYWYQQSLDQGLQFLIQYYNGEERAKGNILERFSAQQFPDLHSELNLSSLELGDSALYFCASSFGTGGTGNTIYFGEGSWLTVV.

The rearrangement joins TRBV27 to TRBJ1-2; 9 bases are a match to TRBD1. Germline lookup yields CDR1 MNHEY and CDR2 SMNVEV (reference sequence). The CDR3 sequence is 13 residues long. J lost 7 bases, V lost 2 bases, and 2 bases had no gene match. In nucleotides, the CDR3 is TGTGCCAGCAGTTTAGGGGGACAGGGTGGCTACACCTTC. Translating gives CASSLGGQGGYTF.